The sequence of this T cell receptor beta chain was determined in a study of blood T cells in healthy people across ages. Through a sample-barcoded 5' primer and a J-beta primer mix, a second PCR was run for about 6 to 11 cycles. TCRdb re-analysed the 5' RACE reads in MiXCR, keeping a single row per CDR3 protein. In the table there are 1.5 million to 2 million distinct CDR3 sequences, about two fifths of which are singletons. The V gene end was trimmed by 4 bases and the J gene end by 1 base; junction bases not matched to a gene: 19. The CDR3 extends over 20 amino acids. Looked up from germline, CDR1 is SGHKS and CDR2 is YYEKEE (reference sequence).

The TCR comes from a human donor in good health. Material: blood. The chain carries TRBV5-5 and TRBJ2-3, with 9 bases identical to TRBD2. The DNA of the CDR3 is TGTGCCAGCAGCCTGCGGTTTTTTGGCGGGGGGGCCTCTCGCACAGATACGCAGTATTTT. It translates to CASSLRFFGGGASRTDTQYF.